This T cell receptor beta chain emerged from a study of early T cells in non-severe SARS-CoV-2 infection. The overall study: Bulk RNA taken from unsorted whole blood was sequenced, leaving chains unpaired.

Trimming left V 3 bases short and J 4 bases short, with 12 bases between. The CDR3 is made up of 13 amino acids. The V gene's germline CDR1 is DFQATT and CDR2 SNEGSKA (reference sequence). Unique molecular identifiers were affixed to single, distinct cDNA molecules. Each CDR3 protein gets one entry after TCRdb re-called the 5' RACE reads with MiXCR. The data contain tens of thousands of distinct CDR3 sequences, 13% of them singletons. The sample holds many counts of this clonotype. Input material: whole blood. The chain has TRBV20-1 and TRBJ1-1; tentatively, D is TRBD1 (5 bases). The origin of this receptor is an adult who was a healthcare worker with PCR-confirmed SARS-CoV-2 infection or an uninfected control (not recorded which). In DNA form, the CDR3 reads TGCAGTGCTAGCCTCGGGGGTCCCACTGAAGCTTTCTTT. Translation: CSASLGGPTEAFF.